This T cell receptor beta chain is from a study of cytomegalovirus exposure and HLA in healthy donors. Whole-study results and caveats: Confirmation was obtained in vitro that a few CMV-associated chains are specific for CMV antigens.

V lost 4 bases and J 8 bases, leaving 11 bases between the germline ends. This CDR3 contains 12 residues. Per germline, CDR1 SEHNR and CDR2 FQNEAQ (reference sequence). The PCR contained 60 Vbeta and 13 Jbeta primers. The protocol was immunoSEQ multiplex PCR, while the TCRdb copy is restricted to in-frame clones and leaves out a portion. The data show approximately 180,000 clones, approximately 80% seen once. A word on this clone: Its antigen is currently unknown.

This chain joins TRBV7-9 and TRBJ1-2; tentatively, D is TRBD1 (6 bases). Sample: PBMCs. This receptor was taken from a woman aged 35 to 49 in good health and CMV-seronegative. CDR3 sequence (DNA): TGTGCCAGCAGCTCAGGGGAGCGCGGCTACACCTTC. Encoded protein: CASSSGERGYTF.